This T cell receptor beta chain was identified in a study of vaccination effects on CD4 cells after COVID-19. On this clone: The antigen is unknown.

This table comes from immunoSEQ multiplex PCR, and its TCRdb copy is limited to in-frame clones, with some not included. The sample has approximately 20,000 clones; under 85% are singletons. The V gene's germline CDR1 is MNHEY and CDR2 SVGAGI. The CDR3 loop spans 11 amino acids. Trimming took 8 bases from V and 2 from J, leaving 4 bases between them. Antigen-specific CD4+ T cells were expanded (with viral peptide pools) by the ViraFEST assay ahead of sequencing. The culture ran for approximately nine days before CD4+ T cells were isolated. Each vaccine recipient was nucleocapsid antibody negative and had no prior SARS-CoV-2 infection. Some 2 million PBMC per well received 10 IU/ml IL-2 and approximately 9.2 ug/ml peptides in culture.

This chain joins TRBV6-5 and TRBJ2-1; D not certain. This TCR was sampled from a human donor who received a COVID-19 vaccine. The input for sequencing was CD4+ T cells from PBMCs cultured with HCoV-NL63 spike peptides, taken before COVID-19 vaccination. CDR3 amino acids: CASGAYNEQFF. The CDR3 nucleotides are TGTGCCAGCGGCGCCTACAATGAGCAGTTCTTC.